Shown below are 30 T cell receptor beta chains from a single sample sequenced in a study of blood T cell repertoires in COVID-19 (TCRdb year 2020). Libraries were constructed by the immunoSEQ multiplex PCR assay. The table comes from immuneACCESS by way of TCRdb, which keeps in-frame sequences with V and J called. Part of the clones is missing from these tables; in studies checked, under half for an unresolved V gene and the rest for unknown reasons. This sample is represented by 120,000 or so clones; roughly three quarters of them were singletons. The ten largest clones add up to roughly 7.3% of the sample. Sequenced sample: peripheral blood. The origin of the receptors is a human donor in a cohort sampled during active COVID-19.

This clone was observed a handful of times. V usage is TRBV29-1 and J usage is TRBJ1-6; 7 bases match TRBD1. This CDR3 has 13 amino acids. Germline CDR1 reads SQVTM; CDR2 reads ANQGSEA. V trimming: 5 bases; J trimming: 9 bases; junction bases outside the gene matches: 7. In nucleotides, the CDR3 is TGCAGCGTTTCGACAGGGTTAGGTTCACCCCTCCACTTT. This sequence encodes CSVSTGLGSPLHF.

The CDR3 bases are TGTGCCAGCAGTTTGTCGACTAGCGGGAGCTACGAGCAGTACTTC. Translation: CASSLSTSGSYEQYF. V is TRBV28 and J is TRBJ2-7; 12 bases are a match to TRBD2. Germline assignment: CDR1 MDHEN and CDR2 SYDVKM. The CDR3 runs 15 residues. Losses at the gene ends were 3 bases for V and 3 bases for J; bases not matched to a gene: 3.

The V call is TRBV5-5, the J call TRBJ1-2; D unresolved. The V gene lost 4 bases and the J gene lost 4 bases, with 5 bases spanning the gap. Germline lookup yields CDR1 SGHKS and CDR2 YYEKEE (reference sequence). The CDR3 loop spans 11 amino acids. The CDR3 DNA reads TGTGCCAGCAGCCCGTCCTATGGCTACACCTTC. Translated: CASSPSYGYTF.

The chain combines TRBV6-6 with TRBJ2-7, with 8 bases fitting TRBD2. Unmatched junction bases numbered 4, after V lost 2 bases and J lost 4 bases. Germline V lookup: CDR1 MNHNY, CDR2 SVGAGI (reference sequence). The CDR3 runs to 14 residues. The CDR3 DNA reads as TGTGCCAGCAGTTACACTAGCGGAATGTACGAGCAGTACTTC. Translating it yields CASSYTSGMYEQYF.

The genes are TRBV6-5 and TRBJ2-5; possible D gene TRBD1, 5 bases. The length of the CDR3 is 15 residues. Trimming removed 5 bases from V and 3 bases from J, with 16 bases in between. The germline V gene encodes CDR1 MNHEY and CDR2 SVGAGI. Here the CDR3 DNA reads TGTGCCAGCAGTCCAACGCAGGGATCGAAAGAGACCCAGTACTTC. This sequence encodes CASSPTQGSKETQYF.

The J gene is TRBJ2-5, the V gene TRBV11-3; TRBD1 might be the D (5 bases). Per germline, CDR1 SGHNT and CDR2 YENEEA. Trimming removed 1 base from V and 3 bases from J, with 12 bases in between. The CDR3 loop spans 15 amino acids. DNA for the CDR3: TGTGCCAGCAGCTTAGGAGGACAAACAAAAGAGACCCAGTACTTC. Amino acids: CASSLGGQTKETQYF.

For the CDR3, the DNA is TGCAGCGTTGTTGGCAGGATGAACACTGAAGCTTTCTTT. It codes for CSVVGRMNTEAFF. This chain links TRBV29-1 with TRBJ1-1; D gene unclear. The CDR3 loop spans 13 amino acids. V was trimmed by 4 bases and J by 0 bases, leaving 9 bases between them. Per the germline V gene, CDR1 is SQVTM and CDR2 is ANQGSEA.

This clone was detected a few times. The CDR3 loop reads CASSLGRVMNTEAFF. CDR3 in DNA: TGTGCCAGCAGCTTAGGGCGGGTAATGAACACTGAAGCTTTCTTT. The chain employs TRBV11-2 and TRBJ1-1; no clear D gene. The CDR3 sequence is 15 residues long. Germline CDR1 SGHAT, CDR2 FQNNGV. Trimming removed 1 base from V and 0 bases from J, with 9 bases in between.

V is TRBV5-4 and J is TRBJ1-4; D is unresolved. V was trimmed by 1 base and J by 3 bases, leaving 10 bases between them. Germline CDR1 and CDR2: SGHNT and YYREEE (reference sequence). The CDR3 runs 15 residues. CDR3 amino acids: CASSLWAAPNEKLFF. CDR3 coding DNA: TGTGCCAGCAGCTTGTGGGCCGCTCCTAATGAAAAACTGTTTTTT.

The chain uses TRBV6-5 and TRBJ2-7; D gene unclear. The germline CDR1 and CDR2 sequences are MNHEY and SVGAGI. With 8 bases removed from V and 4 bases from J, the gap between germline ends came to 9 bases. This CDR3 comprises 11 residues. CDR3 DNA sequence: TGTGCCAGCCTTCGAGGTTACGAGCAGTACTTC. Its protein is CASLRGYEQYF.

CDR3 region: CASNLGIRGTDTQYF. The CDR3 bases are TGTGCCAGCAACCTTGGAATCAGGGGGACAGATACGCAGTATTTT. V gene TRBV5-5 combines with J gene TRBJ2-3; 7 bases are shared with TRBD1. The trim removed 6 bases at V and 3 bases at J, leaving 10 bases unmatched. This CDR3 has 15 residues. The germline gives CDR1 SGHKS, CDR2 YYEKEE (reference sequence). Based on the CDR3 plus reference TRBV5-5 and TRBJ2-3, the full variable domain is DAGVTQSPTHLIKTRGQQVTLRCSPISGHKSVSWYQQVLGQGPQFIFQYYEKEERGRGNFPDRFSARQFPNYSSELNVNALLLGDSALYLCASNLGIRGTDTQYFGPGTRLTVL.

The chain recombines TRBV18 with TRBJ1-2; D not resolved. Looked up from germline, CDR1 is KGHSH and CDR2 is LQKENI. There are 15 residues in the CDR3. The V and J ends lost 0 bases and 8 bases respectively, with 16 bases between them. The CDR3 spells CASSPPIMGSRGYTF. The CDR3 nucleotides read TGTGCCAGCTCACCACCTATTATGGGCAGCCGGGGCTACACCTTC.

CDR3 residues: CASSPGNGAFF. In nucleotides, the CDR3 is TGTGCCAGCAGCCCAGGAAATGGAGCTTTCTTT. This chain links TRBV12-3 or TRBV12-4 with TRBJ1-1, with D hard to call. The CDR3 has 11 amino acids. The V end was cut by 6 bases, the J end by 10 bases, with 12 bases between.

The chain couples TRBV5-1 to TRBJ2-7, with 10 positions matching TRBD1. This CDR3 has 15 amino acids. With V trimmed by 5 bases and J by 3 bases, 8 bases remained unmatched. Germline CDR1 reads SGHRS; CDR2 reads YFSETQ. The CDR3 DNA follows: TGCGCCAGCAGAATGGTCGGGACAGGGGTCTACGAGCAGTACTTC. This translates into CASRMVGTGVYEQYF. Together with reference TRBV5-1 and TRBJ2-7, the CDR3 gives the full variable domain: KAGVTQTPRYLIKTRGQQVTLSCSPISGHRSVSWYQQTPGQGLQFLFEYFSETQRNKGNFPGRFSGRQFSNSRSEMNVSTLELGDSALYLCASRMVGTGVYEQYFGPGTRLTVT.

The gene calls are TRBV3-1 (or the pseudogene TRBV3-2) and TRBJ2-7; D may be TRBD2 (5 bases). Between the trimmed V and J ends, which lost 1 base and 2 bases, there was a span of 12 bases. Germline V gives CDR1 LGHDT, CDR2 YNNKEL (reference sequence). The CDR3 is made up of 15 amino acids. DNA for the CDR3: TGTGCCAGCAGCCAAGGGGCTAGCTTAACCTACGAGCAGTACTTC. Translating it yields CASSQGASLTYEQYF.

The chain recombines TRBV5-1 with TRBJ2-1, with D possibly TRBD2 on 6 matching bases. The length of the CDR3 is 17 residues. Germline CDR1 SGHRS, CDR2 YFSETQ. The germline V and J ends were trimmed by 0 bases and 0 bases, with 13 bases remaining between them. CDR3 sequence: CASSLELAASSYNEQFF. The DNA of the CDR3 is TGCGCCAGCAGCTTGGAATTAGCGGCTAGCTCCTACAATGAGCAGTTCTTC.

The rearrangement links TRBV21-1 to TRBJ1-1; TRBD1 is the table's D call and was not checked against the DNA. TRBV21-1 is a known pseudogene. The CDR3 extends over 17 amino acids. Here the CDR3 DNA reads TGTGCCAGCAGCAAAGCACAGTTCAAAACAGGGGCTAACGATGCTTTCTTT. Translated: CASSKAQFKTGANDAFF.

This clone appeared once. This chain connects TRBV2 to TRBJ1-2, with D uncertain. The CDR3 runs to 12 residues. CDR1 is SNHLY, CDR2 FYNNEI, per germline. Trimming pared 7 bases from V and 7 bases from J, leaving 13 bases between. In nucleotides, the CDR3 is TGTGCCAGCACTCTCGGACTTTTTGGCTACACCTTC. Amino acid sequence: CASTLGLFGYTF. Combining the CDR3 with reference TRBV2 and TRBJ1-2 gives the whole variable domain EPEVTQTPSHQVTQMGQEVILRCVPISNHLYFYWYRQILGQKVEFLVSFYNNEISEKSEIFDDQFSVERPDGSNFTLKIRSTKLEDSAMYFCASTLGLFGYTFGSGTRLTVV.

The V and J genes are TRBV24-1 and TRBJ2-1; a weak D match, TRBD2 (5 bases). From germline, CDR1 is KGHDR and CDR2 SFDVKD. Trimming pared 3 bases from V and 5 bases from J, leaving 13 bases between. The CDR3 covers 15 residues. CDR3 amino acids: CATSDGGFANNEQFF. DNA of the CDR3: TGTGCCACCAGTGATGGCGGGTTTGCCAACAATGAGCAGTTCTTC.

This chain joins TRBV19 and TRBJ2-7; D is uncertain. Germline lookup yields CDR1 LNHDA and CDR2 SQIVND (reference sequence). The length of the CDR3 is 12 residues. V was trimmed by 7 bases and J by 1 base, leaving 8 bases between them. CDR3 residues: CASTDTSYEQYF. DNA of the CDR3: TGTGCCAGTACCGACACTTCCTACGAGCAGTACTTC. The variable domain in full, completed from reference TRBV19 and TRBJ2-7, reads DGGITQSPKYLFRKEGQNVTLSCEQNLNHDAMYWYRQDPGQGLRLIYYSQIVNDFQKGDIAEGYSVSREKKESFPLTVTSAQKNPTAFYLCASTDTSYEQYFGPGTRLTVT.

This chain links TRBV5-4 with TRBJ1-1; perhaps TRBD1 as D (6 bases). The CDR3 runs 12 residues. CDR1 SGHNT and CDR2 YYREEE come from the germline V gene (reference sequence). Trimming shortened V by 0 bases and J by 11 bases, and 11 bases separated the two germline ends. CDR3 in amino acids: CASSLGGGLAFF. The CDR3 bases are TGTGCCAGCAGCTTGGGAGGGGGTTTGGCTTTCTTT. The complete variable domain, with remaining parts taken from reference TRBV5-4 and TRBJ1-1, reads ETGVTQSPTHLIKTRGQQVTLRCSSQSGHNTVSWYQQALGQGPQFIFQYYREEENGRGNFPPRFSGLQFPNYSSELNVNALELDDSALYLCASSLGGGLAFFGQGTRLTVV.

About this clone: The sample contains more than one DNA sequence encoding this CDR3. The V and J genes are TRBV29-1 and TRBJ2-7, with 12 bases lining up with TRBD1. This CDR3 is 14 amino acids long. CDR1 SQVTM and CDR2 ANQGSEA come from the germline V gene. V dropped 3 bases and J dropped 2; count of bases not matched to a gene: 2. CDR3 in amino acids: CSVEGQGATYEQYF. DNA of the CDR3: TGCAGCGTTGAGGGACAGGGGGCTACCTACGAGCAGTACTTC.

This chain links TRBV3-1 (or the pseudogene TRBV3-2) with TRBJ2-1, with D possibly being TRBD2 (6 bases). CDR1 and CDR2 from the germline V gene are LGHDT and YNNKEL (reference sequence). The CDR3 has 17 residues. Trimming pared 5 bases from V and 4 bases from J, leaving 21 bases between. CDR3 loop: CASSDNGGSGGYNEQFF. The CDR3 coding sequence is TGTGCCAGCAGCGACAATGGGGGGAGTGGGGGTTACAATGAGCAGTTCTTC.

The chain recombines TRBV2 with TRBJ2-5; 7 bases match TRBD1. The V gene end was trimmed by 3 bases and the J gene end by 7 bases; junction bases not matched to a gene: 5. This CDR3 is 13 amino acids long. Germline CDR1 reads SNHLY; CDR2 reads FYNNEI. CDR3 DNA sequence: TGTGCCAGCAGTGAGGGACAGTCGTGGACCCAGTACTTC. Its protein product is CASSEGQSWTQYF. Full variable domain (rest looked up from reference TRBV2 and TRBJ2-5): EPEVTQTPSHQVTQMGQEVILRCVPISNHLYFYWYRQILGQKVEFLVSFYNNEISEKSEIFDDQFSVERPDGSNFTLKIRSTKLEDSAMYFCASSEGQSWTQYFGPGTRLLVL.

A single count supports this clone. This rearrangement joins TRBV6-5 to TRBJ2-7, with 10 bases matching TRBD1. V lost 8 bases to trimming and J lost 8 bases; unmatched junction nucleotides: 15. Germline values: CDR1 MNHEY, CDR2 SVGAGI. The CDR3 is made up of 15 amino acids. The CDR3, as DNA: TGTGCCAGCGTGCCTTCCGGGACAGGGGTTGGCAAGCAGTACTTC. Translation gives CASVPSGTGVGKQYF.

This chain links TRBV9 with TRBJ1-4; D not resolved. The V gene's germline CDR1 is SGDLS and CDR2 YYNGEE. CDR3 length: 14 residues. The V gene lost 4 bases and the J gene lost 0 bases, with 7 bases spanning the gap. The CDR3 sequence is CASSPIATNEKLFF. The CDR3 DNA sequence: TGTGCCAGCAGCCCCATTGCAACTAATGAAAAACTGTTTTTT.

The chain joins TRBV2 to TRBJ2-7, with TRBD2 matching 9 bases. Germline V gene sequence: CDR1 SNHLY, CDR2 FYNNEI. The V and J ends lost 5 bases and 5 bases, in that order; junction bases with no gene match: 7. The CDR3 loop spans 14 amino acids. The CDR3 is CASSLGTSIDEQYF. The DNA of the CDR3 is TGTGCCAGCAGTCTTGGGACTAGCATCGACGAGCAGTACTTC.

The V gene is TRBV15, the J gene TRBJ2-2; 11 positions match TRBD2. V dropped 1 base and J dropped 2; count of bases not matched to a gene: 18. Germline V gene sequence: CDR1 LNHNV, CDR2 YYDKDF (reference sequence). This CDR3 has 22 amino acids. The CDR3 nucleotides read TGTGCCACCAGCAGAGGGCTGAGCGGGACTAGCGGTTCGCTTGCAAACACCGGGGAGCTGTTTTTT. This translates into CATSRGLSGTSGSLANTGELFF. The variable domain in full, completed from reference TRBV15 and TRBJ2-2, reads DAMVIQNPRYQVTQFGKPVTLSCSQTLNHNVMYWYQQKSSQAPKLLFHYYDKDFNNEADTPDNFQSRRPNTSFCFLDIRSPGLGDTAMYLCATSRGLSGTSGSLANTGELFFGEGSRLTVL.

This chain joins TRBV9 and TRBJ1-5, with D tentatively TRBD1 (6 bases). V gave up 4 bases and J gave up 7 bases, with 15 bases separating them. The CDR3 is 14 amino acids. CDR1 is SGDLS, CDR2 YYNGEE, per germline. CDR3 residues: CASSPSSQGQPQHF. The CDR3 DNA reads TGTGCCAGCAGCCCGAGCTCACAGGGACAGCCCCAGCATTTT. The full variable domain, in which reference TRBV9 and TRBJ1-5 provide the parts outside the CDR3, is DSGVTQTPKHLITATGQRVTLRCSPRSGDLSVYWYQQSLDQGLQFLIQYYNGEERAKGNILERFSAQQFPDLHSELNLSSLELGDSALYFCASSPSSQGQPQHFGDGTRLSIL.

This clone showed up just a few times. This chain joins TRBV27 and TRBJ2-7, with 14 positions matching TRBD2. Germline CDR1 is MNHEY and CDR2 is SMNVEV (reference sequence). Trimming took 7 bases from V and 1 from J; bases not matched to a gene: 6. The CDR3 sequence is 16 residues long. CDR3 residues: CASKRTSGGPSYEQYF. DNA of the CDR3: TGTGCCAGCAAAAGGACTAGCGGGGGGCCTTCCTACGAGCAGTACTTC.